These T cell receptor beta chains were read from a single sample in a study of blood T cell repertoires in COVID-19. Profiling relied on immunoSEQ multiplex PCR, and the TCRdb table lists in-frame clones only, not all of them. The profile covers 250,000 to 300,000 clones, with 81% appearing a single time and 2.5% to 3.5% taken by the ten largest. Sequences were obtained from peripheral blood. The receptors shown here come from a woman aged 55-70 years with active or convalescent COVID-19. The CDR3 runs from the conserved cysteine through the conserved F or W. Size is omitted from some rows. Given values are once, few, many or a class for expanded clones.

TRBV7-3	few	CASSLSRGAGNEQFF
TRBV2	NA	CASMLTQHTGELFF
TRBV7-7	few	CASSLGSDGIYEQYF
TRBV28	NA	CASSLRVHGYTF
TRBV7-7	NA	CASSARLADTQYF
TRBV2	NA	CASSEGQGNRKLFF
TRBV7-9	NA	CASSAGQGARETQYF
TRBV5-6	NA	CASSVTGSPLHF
TRBV20-1	once	CSAKTGYEAFF
TRBV6-1	NA	CASSEQHYNTGELFF
TRBV2	NA	CASNEFSGGSTDTQYF
TRBV4-2	NA	CASSQGRGSNQPQHF
TRBV7-2	once	CASSLDGDFEQYF
TRBV11-2	NA	CASSFSRGTGFNEKLFF
TRBV24-1	NA	CATRGTGLEKLFF
TRBV18	NA	CASSPGEWTNEKLFF
TRBV7-3	once	CASSLRGLNTGELFF
TRBV19	NA	CASTFTGEETQYF
TRBV5-1	NA	CASSLSTSGGVDEQFF
TRBV7-9	NA	CASSPEAGWNEKLFF
TRBV7-3	NA	CASSRDRGSTGELFF
TRBV3-1/TRBV3-2	NA	CASSSGQDDSPLHF
TRBV7-9	NA	CASSLASQETQYF
TRBV27	NA	CASSLTQGHSPLHF
TRBV7-2	NA	CASSFALPGAGNTIYF
TRBV5-1	NA	CASSLGRVVQETQYF
TRBV7-2	NA	CASSLGAGGGTDTQYF
TRBV3-1/TRBV3-2	NA	CASSHGVFKNIQYF
TRBV5-5	NA	CASSLQGYSNQPQHF